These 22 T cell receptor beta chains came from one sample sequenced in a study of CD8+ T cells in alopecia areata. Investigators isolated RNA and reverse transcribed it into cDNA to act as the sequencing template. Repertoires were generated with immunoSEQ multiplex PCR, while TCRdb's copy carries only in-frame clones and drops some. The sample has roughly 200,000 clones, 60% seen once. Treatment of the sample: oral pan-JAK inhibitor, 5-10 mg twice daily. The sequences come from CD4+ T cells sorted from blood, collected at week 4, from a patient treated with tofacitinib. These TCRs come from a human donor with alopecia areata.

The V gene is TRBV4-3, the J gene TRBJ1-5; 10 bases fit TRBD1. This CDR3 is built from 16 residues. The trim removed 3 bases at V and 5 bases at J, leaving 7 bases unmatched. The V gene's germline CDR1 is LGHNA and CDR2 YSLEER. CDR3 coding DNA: TGCGCCAGCAGCCAGGGGACAGGGGTCGGGTATCAGCCCCAGCATTTT. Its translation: CASSQGTGVGYQPQHF.

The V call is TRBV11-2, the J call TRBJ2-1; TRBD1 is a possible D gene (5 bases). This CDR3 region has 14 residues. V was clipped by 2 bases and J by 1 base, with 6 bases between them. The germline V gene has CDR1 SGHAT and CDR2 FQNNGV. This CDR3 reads CASSLRQSYNEQFF. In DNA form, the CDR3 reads TGTGCCAGCAGCTTACGACAGTCCTACAATGAGCAGTTCTTC.

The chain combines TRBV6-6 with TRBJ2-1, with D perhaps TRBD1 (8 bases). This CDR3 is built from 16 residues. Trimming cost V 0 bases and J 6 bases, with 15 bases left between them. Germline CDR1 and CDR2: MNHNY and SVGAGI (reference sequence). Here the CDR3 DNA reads TGTGCCAGCAGTTACTCGGGGAGGGGGACAGGCAATGAGCAGTTCTTC. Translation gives CASSYSGRGTGNEQFF.

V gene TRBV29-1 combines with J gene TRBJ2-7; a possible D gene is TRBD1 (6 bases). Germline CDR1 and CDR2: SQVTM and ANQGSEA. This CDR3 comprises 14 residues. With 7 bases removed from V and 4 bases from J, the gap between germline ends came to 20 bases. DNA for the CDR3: TGCAGCGCAACCTCCTCAGGGGAAGGGTACGAGCAGTACTTC. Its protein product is CSATSSGEGYEQYF.

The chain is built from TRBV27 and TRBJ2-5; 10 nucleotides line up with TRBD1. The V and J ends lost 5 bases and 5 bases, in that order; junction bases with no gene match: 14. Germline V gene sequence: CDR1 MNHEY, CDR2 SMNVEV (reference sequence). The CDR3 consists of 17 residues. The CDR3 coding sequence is TGTGCCAGCAGTCCCCCCCCGGGACAGGGGCCAAGGGAGACCCAGTACTTC. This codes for CASSPPPGQGPRETQYF.

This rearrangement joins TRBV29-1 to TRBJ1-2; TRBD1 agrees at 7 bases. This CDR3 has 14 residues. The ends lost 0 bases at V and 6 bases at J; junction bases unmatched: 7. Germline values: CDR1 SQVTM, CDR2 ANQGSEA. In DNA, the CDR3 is TGCAGCGTTGAAGAAACCAGAGACAGGGATGGCTACACCTTC. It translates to CSVEETRDRDGYTF.

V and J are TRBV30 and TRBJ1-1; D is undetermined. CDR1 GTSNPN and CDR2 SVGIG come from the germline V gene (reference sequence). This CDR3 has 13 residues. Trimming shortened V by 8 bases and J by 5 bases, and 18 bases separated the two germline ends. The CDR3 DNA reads TGTGCCAGCCAGACCGGGATGGGAACTGAAGCTTTCTTT. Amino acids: CASQTGMGTEAFF. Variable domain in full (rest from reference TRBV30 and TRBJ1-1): SQTIHQWPATLVQPVGSPLSLECTVEGTSNPNLYWYRQAAGRGLQLLFYSVGIGQISSEVPQNLSASRPQDRQFILSSKKLLLSDSGFYLCASQTGMGTEAFFGQGTRLTVV.

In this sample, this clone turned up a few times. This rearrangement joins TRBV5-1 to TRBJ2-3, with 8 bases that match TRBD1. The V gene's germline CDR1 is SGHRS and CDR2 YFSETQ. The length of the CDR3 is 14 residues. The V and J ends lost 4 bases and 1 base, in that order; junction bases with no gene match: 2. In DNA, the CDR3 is TGCGCCAGCAGCGGACAGGGAGGCACAGATACGCAGTATTTT. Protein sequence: CASSGQGGTDTQYF.

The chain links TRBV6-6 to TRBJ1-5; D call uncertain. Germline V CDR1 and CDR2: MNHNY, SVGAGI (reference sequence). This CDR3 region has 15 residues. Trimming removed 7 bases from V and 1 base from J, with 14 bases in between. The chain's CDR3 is CASKPGRLSNQPQHF. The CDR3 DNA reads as TGTGCCAGCAAACCCGGACGGTTGAGCAATCAGCCCCAGCATTTT.

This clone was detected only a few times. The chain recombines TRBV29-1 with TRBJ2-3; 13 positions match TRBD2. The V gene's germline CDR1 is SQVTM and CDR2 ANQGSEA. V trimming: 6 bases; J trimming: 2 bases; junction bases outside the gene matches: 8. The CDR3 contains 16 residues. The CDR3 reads CSVRLTSGGPTDTQYF. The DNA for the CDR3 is TGCAGCGTCCGCTTGACTAGCGGGGGGCCCACAGATACGCAGTATTTT.

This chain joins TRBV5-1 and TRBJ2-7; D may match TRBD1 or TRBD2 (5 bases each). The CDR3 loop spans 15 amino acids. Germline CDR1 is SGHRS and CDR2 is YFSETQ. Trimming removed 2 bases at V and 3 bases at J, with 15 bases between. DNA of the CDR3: TGCGCCAGCAGCTTCCTCTCGGGGACGGGCTACGAGCAGTACTTC. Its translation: CASSFLSGTGYEQYF.

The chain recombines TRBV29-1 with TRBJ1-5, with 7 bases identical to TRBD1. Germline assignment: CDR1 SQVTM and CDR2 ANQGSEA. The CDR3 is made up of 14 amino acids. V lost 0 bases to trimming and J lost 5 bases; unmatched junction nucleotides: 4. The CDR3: CSVEDGGQHQPQHF. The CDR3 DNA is TGCAGCGTTGAAGATGGGGGACAGCATCAGCCCCAGCATTTT.

CDR3 amino acids: CASSYVPGGYEQYF. The DNA of the CDR3 is TGTGCCAGCAGTTACGTGCCAGGGGGGTACGAGCAGTACTTC. V usage is TRBV6-5 and J usage is TRBJ2-7; D possibly corresponds to TRBD1 (7 bases). Trimming removed 2 bases from V and 4 bases from J, with 12 bases in between. The CDR3 runs 14 residues. Germline V lookup: CDR1 MNHEY, CDR2 SVGAGI.

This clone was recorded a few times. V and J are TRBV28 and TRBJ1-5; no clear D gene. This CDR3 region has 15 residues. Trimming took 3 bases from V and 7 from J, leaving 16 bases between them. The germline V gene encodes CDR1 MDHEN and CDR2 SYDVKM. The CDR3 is CASSFRARGVQPQHF. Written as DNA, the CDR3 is TGTGCCAGCAGTTTCCGGGCTAGAGGAGTACAGCCCCAGCATTTT.

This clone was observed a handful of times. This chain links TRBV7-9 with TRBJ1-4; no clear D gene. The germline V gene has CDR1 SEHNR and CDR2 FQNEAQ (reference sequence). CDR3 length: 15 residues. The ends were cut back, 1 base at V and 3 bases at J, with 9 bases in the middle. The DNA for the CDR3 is TGTGCCAGCAGCTTAGAGGTCAGGTCTAATGAAAAACTGTTTTTT. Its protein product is CASSLEVRSNEKLFF. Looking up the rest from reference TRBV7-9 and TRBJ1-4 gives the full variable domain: DTGVSQNPRHKITKRGQNVTFRCDPISEHNRLYWYRQTLGQGPEFLTYFQNEAQLEKSRLLSDRFSAERPKGSFSTLEIQRTEQGDSAMYLCASSLEVRSNEKLFFGSGTQLSVL.

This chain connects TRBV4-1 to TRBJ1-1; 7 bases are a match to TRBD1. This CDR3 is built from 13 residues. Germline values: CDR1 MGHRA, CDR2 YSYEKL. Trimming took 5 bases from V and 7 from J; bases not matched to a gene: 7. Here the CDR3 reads CASSFQGGDEAFF. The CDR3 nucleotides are TGCGCCAGCAGCTTCCAGGGGGGGGATGAAGCTTTCTTT.

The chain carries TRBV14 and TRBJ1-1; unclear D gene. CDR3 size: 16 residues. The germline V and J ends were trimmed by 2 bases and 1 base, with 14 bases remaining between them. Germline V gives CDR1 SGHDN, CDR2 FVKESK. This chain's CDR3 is CASSQSLPSGNTEAFF. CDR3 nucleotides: TGTGCCAGCAGCCAAAGCCTCCCCTCGGGGAACACTGAAGCTTTCTTT.

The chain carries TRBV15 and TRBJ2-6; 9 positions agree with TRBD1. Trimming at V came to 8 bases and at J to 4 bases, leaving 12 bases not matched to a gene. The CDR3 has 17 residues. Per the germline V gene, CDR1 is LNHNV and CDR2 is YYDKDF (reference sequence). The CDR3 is CATSPGQGYPGANVLTF. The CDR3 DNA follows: TGTGCCACCTCGCCGGGACAGGGATATCCGGGGGCCAACGTCCTGACTTTC.

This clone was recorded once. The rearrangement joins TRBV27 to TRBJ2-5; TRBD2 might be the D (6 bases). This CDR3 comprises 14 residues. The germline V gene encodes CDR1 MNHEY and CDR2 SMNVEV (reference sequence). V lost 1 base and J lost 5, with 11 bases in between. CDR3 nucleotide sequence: TGTGCCAGCAGTTTATTGGGCGGGGTTGAGACCCAGTACTTC. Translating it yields CASSLLGGVETQYF.

CDR3 DNA: TGCGCCAGCAGCCAAGATCAGAGTATCGGAGAGACCCAGTACTTC. It codes for CASSQDQSIGETQYF. The chain links TRBV4-3 to TRBJ2-5; D call uncertain. The CDR3 sequence is 15 residues long. The germline V gene has CDR1 LGHNA and CDR2 YSLEER. The V end was cut by 0 bases, the J end by 4 bases, with 12 bases between.

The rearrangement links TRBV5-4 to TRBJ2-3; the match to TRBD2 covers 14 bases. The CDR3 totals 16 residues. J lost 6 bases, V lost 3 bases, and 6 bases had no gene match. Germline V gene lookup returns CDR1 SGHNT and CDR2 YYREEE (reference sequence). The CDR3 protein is CASSWGTSGGPDTQYF. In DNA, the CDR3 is TGTGCCAGCAGCTGGGGGACTAGCGGGGGACCGGATACGCAGTATTTT.

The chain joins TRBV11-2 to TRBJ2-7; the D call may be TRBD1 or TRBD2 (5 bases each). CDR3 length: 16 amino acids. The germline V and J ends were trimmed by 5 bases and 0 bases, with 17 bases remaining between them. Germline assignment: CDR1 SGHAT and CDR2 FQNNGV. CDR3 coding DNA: TGTGCCAGCAGCCAATCGGGGCAGCTGAGCTCCTACGAGCAGTACTTC. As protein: CASSQSGQLSSYEQYF.